These 23 T cell receptor beta chains share one sample of origin, sequenced in a study of blood T cell repertoires in COVID-19. Method: immunoSEQ multiplex PCR; TCRdb's copy keeps in-frame clones and lacks some. Of 85,000 to 120,000 clones in the sample, 70% to 75% are singletons; the top ten hold 0.75% to 1%. The sample taken for sequencing was peripheral blood. Receptors originate from a human donor with acute or convalescent COVID-19. The donor label of this sample is uncertain.

The chain combines TRBV5-6 with TRBJ1-2; perhaps TRBD1 as D (5 bases). This CDR3 comprises 12 residues. Germline V gene lookup returns CDR1 SGHDT and CDR2 YYEEEE. V lost 6 bases, J lost 4 bases, and 10 bases lay in between. The CDR3 region has the DNA TGTGCCAGCACTGGGGCAGCCTATGGCTACACCTTC. It codes for CASTGAAYGYTF.

The chain carries TRBV6-5 and TRBJ1-5, with D possibly TRBD1 on 6 matching bases. This CDR3 is 15 amino acids long. V was shortened by 6 bases and J by 0 bases, with 12 bases between the two germline ends. Germline V CDR1 and CDR2: MNHEY, SVGAGI. CDR3 amino acids: CASSRTVYSNQPQHF. In nucleotides, the CDR3 is TGTGCCAGCAGCCGGACAGTCTATAGCAATCAGCCCCAGCATTTT.

About this clone: The sample has other DNA sequences that encode this CDR3 too. V and J are TRBV14 and TRBJ1-4; TRBD1 matches 7 bases. V was clipped by 4 bases and J by 5 bases; unmatched bases: 7. CDR1 and CDR2 (germline): SGHDN, FVKESK. The CDR3 runs to 15 residues. The CDR3 protein is CASSRSGTVNEKLFF. The CDR3 DNA reads as TGTGCCAGCAGCCGCTCCGGGACAGTGAATGAAAAACTGTTTTTT.

The sample holds a few counts of this clone. This chain joins TRBV24-1 and TRBJ1-5, with 8 bases identical to TRBD1. The germline CDR1 and CDR2 sequences are KGHDR and SFDVKD. Trimming removed 6 bases from V and 0 bases from J; junction bases left unmatched: 15. The CDR3 is made up of 19 amino acids. The CDR3 DNA is TGTGCCACCAGTAATTGGTTTCCCAGGGGGCGGGATAGCAATCAGCCCCAGCATTTT. This encodes CATSNWFPRGRDSNQPQHF.

This chain links TRBV28 with TRBJ1-5; D gene unclear. V lost 3 bases and J 7 bases, leaving 10 bases between the germline ends. Germline CDR1 reads MDHEN; CDR2 reads SYDVKM. The CDR3 sequence is 13 residues long. The CDR3: CASSFGIGQPQHF. CDR3 coding DNA: TGTGCCAGCAGTTTCGGGATCGGGCAGCCCCAGCATTTT.

The chain has TRBV5-6 and TRBJ2-2; possibly TRBD2 for D (5 bases). CDR3 length equals 13 residues. V lost 7 bases, J lost 1 base, and 8 bases lay in between. Germline V lookup: CDR1 SGHDT, CDR2 YYEEEE. CDR3 amino acids: CASSAGNTGELFF. The CDR3 nucleotides read TGTGCCAGCTCGGCGGGGAACACCGGGGAGCTGTTTTTT.

V usage is TRBV15 and J usage is TRBJ2-3; no firm D call. Germline CDR1 is LNHNV and CDR2 is YYDKDF (reference sequence). This CDR3 has 13 amino acids. The ends were cut back, 5 bases at V and 0 bases at J, with 6 bases in the middle. The CDR3 sequence is CATSLASTDTQYF. The CDR3 bases are TGTGCCACCAGCTTAGCCAGCACAGATACGCAGTATTTT.

The chain joins TRBV21-1 to TRBJ2-3; the table's D call, TRBD2, has no DNA check behind it. TRBV21-1 constitutes a pseudogene. The CDR3 loop spans 15 amino acids. The CDR3 coding sequence is TGTGCCAGCAGCAATGAGGGGGGGAGCACAGATACGCAGTATTTT. Translated, it gives CASSNEGGSTDTQYF.

The rearrangement joins TRBV28 to TRBJ1-2; possibly TRBD1 for D (5 bases). This CDR3 region has 12 residues. Germline CDR1 reads MDHEN; CDR2 reads SYDVKM. V lost 6 bases, J lost 6 bases, and 11 bases lay in between. The CDR3 is CASRLQGDGYTF. DNA of the CDR3: TGTGCCAGCAGGCTCCAAGGGGATGGCTACACCTTC.

The chain uses TRBV7-9 and TRBJ1-4; 10 bases agree with TRBD1. This CDR3 comprises 17 residues. Germline trimming cut 5 bases from V and 4 bases from J; bases unmatched to any gene: 10. Germline CDR1 is SEHNR and CDR2 is FQNEAQ (reference sequence). The CDR3 loop reads CASSAGQGGNLNEKLFF. As DNA, the CDR3 is TGTGCCAGCAGCGCCGGACAGGGGGGAAATCTTAATGAAAAACTGTTTTTT.

This clone has more than one count but fewer than ten. The CDR3: CASRAGSMRPGANVLTF. As DNA, the CDR3 is TGTGCCAGCAGAGCCGGGTCCATGCGTCCTGGGGCCAACGTCCTGACTTTC. V and J are TRBV11-2 and TRBJ2-6; D unclear. The CDR3 spans 17 residues. Germline CDR1 and CDR2: SGHAT and FQNNGV. The V gene lost 6 bases and the J gene lost 2 bases, with 17 bases spanning the gap.

This clone was observed a few times. The chain has TRBV4-1 and TRBJ2-1, with unresolved D. Germline V gene data show CDR1 as MGHRA and CDR2 as YSYEKL. The CDR3 is made up of 17 amino acids. Trimming took off 3 bases at V and 1 base at J, with 16 bases between the two ends. The CDR3 DNA sequence: TGCGCCAGCAGCCAGTCCCTCGGTTTCGGGTCCTACAATGAGCAGTTCTTC. It is translated as CASSQSLGFGSYNEQFF.

The chain is built from TRBV6-5 and TRBJ1-6; a weak D match, TRBD1 (6 bases). V was clipped by 1 base and J by 5 bases, with 12 bases between them. From germline, CDR1 is MNHEY and CDR2 SVGAGI. The length of the CDR3 is 16 residues. The CDR3 protein is CASSYLGGRNNSPLHF. For the CDR3, the DNA is TGTGCCAGCAGTTACTTAGGGGGTCGAAATAATTCACCCCTCCACTTT.

This chain uses TRBV7-2 with TRBJ2-3, with D tentatively TRBD1 (5 bases). The CDR3 is made up of 17 amino acids. The germline V and J ends were trimmed by 2 bases and 4 bases, with 19 bases remaining between them. Germline V gene sequence: CDR1 SGHTA, CDR2 FQGNSA. The CDR3 DNA reads TGTGCCAGCAGCTTAACCAGCGTGACGCAGGGCGCAGATACGCAGTATTTT. Its translation is CASSLTSVTQGADTQYF. The full variable domain, its missing parts supplied by reference TRBV7-2 and TRBJ2-3, is GAGVSQSPSNKVTEKGKDVELRCDPISGHTALYWYRQSLGQGLEFLIYFQGNSAPDKSGLPSDRFSAERTGGSVSTLTIQRTQQEDSAVYLCASSLTSVTQGADTQYFGPGTRLTVL.

This chain joins TRBV6-1 and TRBJ1-4, with 7 bases fitting TRBD1. CDR1 is MNHNS, CDR2 SASEGT, per germline. V shed 0 bases and J 5 bases; nucleotides not matched to a gene: 9. CDR3 size: 17 residues. DNA for the CDR3: TGTGCCAGCAGTGAAGCGCCTATAAGGGGGCAGAATGAAAAACTGTTTTTT. It codes for CASSEAPIRGQNEKLFF.

The chain joins TRBV29-1 to TRBJ1-2; D is possibly TRBD1 (6 bases). The CDR3 is 11 amino acids. CDR1 SQVTM and CDR2 ANQGSEA come from the germline V gene. V shed 4 bases and J shed 6 bases, with 9 bases lying between them. In DNA form, the CDR3 reads TGCAGCGTTGGGGACAACGATGGCTACACCTTC. This codes for CSVGDNDGYTF.

This chain connects TRBV7-9 to TRBJ2-1; 10 nucleotides agree with TRBD2. The germline V gene encodes CDR1 SEHNR and CDR2 FQNEAQ (reference sequence). With V trimmed by 6 bases and J by 9 bases, 11 bases remained unmatched. The CDR3 sequence is 15 residues long. The CDR3 bases are TGTGCCAGCAGGCCCGAAGCGGGGGGGCTCGGTGAGCAGTTCTTC. It codes for CASRPEAGGLGEQFF.

This sequence joins TRBV9 and TRBJ1-2; D is uncertain. The CDR3 spans 14 residues. V lost 3 bases to trimming and J lost 1 base, with 10 bases between them. Germline loops: CDR1 SGDLS, CDR2 YYNGEE. CDR3 residues: CASSEGENNYGYTF. The CDR3 DNA reads TGTGCCAGCAGCGAGGGAGAAAATAACTATGGCTACACCTTC.

V gene TRBV4-2 combines with J gene TRBJ2-5, with 10 positions matching TRBD1. This CDR3 is built from 16 residues. Losses at the gene ends were 1 base for V and 4 bases for J; bases not matched to a gene: 6. Germline V gene data show CDR1 as LGHNA and CDR2 as YNFKEQ. The CDR3, as DNA: TGTGCCAGCAGCCAAGTAGGGACAGGGGTTGGAGAGACCCAGTACTTC. Protein product: CASSQVGTGVGETQYF.

V usage is TRBV4-2 and J usage is TRBJ1-1, with D possibly matching TRBD1 (6 bases). Germline V lookup: CDR1 LGHNA, CDR2 YNFKEQ. The ends were cut back, 0 bases at V and 6 bases at J, with 17 bases in the middle. This CDR3 has 16 residues. CDR3 sequence reads: CASSQDQQGSLAEAFF. In DNA, the CDR3 is TGTGCCAGCAGCCAAGATCAACAGGGAAGTTTGGCTGAAGCTTTCTTT.

This clone was recorded a few times. The V and J genes are TRBV6-2 or TRBV6-3 and TRBJ1-3; 7 bases match TRBD1. The germline gives CDR1 MNHEY, CDR2 SVGEGT. Germline trimming cut 6 bases from V and 4 bases from J; bases unmatched to any gene: 6. CDR3 length equals 14 residues. CDR3 sequence (DNA): TGTGCCAGCAGCCCGACAGGGCTCGGAAACACCATATATTTT. Translated: CASSPTGLGNTIYF.

The gene calls are TRBV5-1 and TRBJ2-2; tentatively, D is TRBD2 (5 bases). This CDR3 contains 13 residues. Deletions cut 2 bases from V and 6 bases from J, with 8 bases between. Looked up from germline, CDR1 is SGHRS and CDR2 is YFSETQ. The CDR3 loop is CASSLLVSGELFF. The DNA for the CDR3 is TGCGCCAGCAGCTTACTAGTATCCGGGGAGCTGTTTTTT.

The CDR3: CASSSVAGLENTIYF. In DNA form, the CDR3 reads TGTGCCAGCAGCTCCGTGGCGGGACTTGAAAACACCATATATTTT. The chain combines TRBV6-5 with TRBJ1-3; D might be TRBD1 (5 bases). Trimming stripped 6 bases from V and 6 bases from J, with 18 bases between. This CDR3 has 15 amino acids. CDR1 and CDR2 from the germline V gene are MNHEY and SVGAGI.